Listed below are T cell receptor beta chains from one sample, sequenced in a study of T-cell reconstitution after alpha-beta-depleted transplantation in children. TCRdb reanalysed the PCR reads using MiXCR and keeps one entry per CDR3 protein. The sample lists some 490,000 distinct CDR3 sequences, under 15% occurring once. This material consisted of PBMCs from the stem cell graft donor, taken from the stem cell graft. The receptor source for this set is a human donor who donated a stem cell graft to a child with combined immunodeficiency. Each CDR3 is given with its conserved first and last residue. A D gene is named only where the DNA matches it firmly. Clone size, where shown, is once, few, many, or a class for clones that have expanded.

clone_size	j_call	v_call	d_call	cdr3_length	cdr3_aa	cdr3_nt
few	TRBJ1-1	TRBV27	-	14	CASSLEGGVTEAFF	TGTGCCAGCAGTTTAGAAGGGGGGGTCACTGAAGCTTTCTTT
few	TRBJ2-7	TRBV20-1	TRBD2	12	CSATSGTYEQYF	TGCAGTGCCACTAGCGGGACCTACGAGCAGTACTTC
-	TRBJ2-3	TRBV7-9	-	13	CASSFPTVHTQYF	TGTGCCAGCAGCTTCCCCACGGTCCATACGCAGTATTTT
many	TRBJ2-3	TRBV7-9	-	12	CASSPKRGTQYF	TGTGCCAGCAGCCCAAAGAGAGGGACGCAGTATTTT
few	TRBJ2-2	TRBV6-5	TRBD2	15	CASSSSGLNTGELFF	TGTGCCAGCAGTTCTAGCGGGCTTAACACCGGGGAGCTGTTTTTT
-	TRBJ2-7	TRBV6-2/TRBV6-3	-	13	CASSQTGPYEQYF	TGTGCCAGCAGTCAGACGGGGCCCTACGAGCAGTACTTC
few	TRBJ2-3	TRBV27	TRBD1	15	CASRRTGQTVDTQYF	TGTGCCAGCAGGAGGACAGGCCAAACAGTAGATACGCAGTATTTT
many	TRBJ2-1	TRBV6-1	-	16	CASKRSSGTLNDEQFF	TGTGCCAGCAAGCGGAGTAGCGGCACCCTTAACGATGAGCAGTTCTTC
-	TRBJ2-5	TRBV30	-	14	CAWSWQGFQETQYF	TGTGCCTGGAGTTGGCAGGGATTCCAAGAGACCCAGTACTTC
many	TRBJ2-2	TRBV10-3	-	13	CAITAQRTGELFF	TGTGCCATCACCGCACAAAGGACCGGGGAGCTGTTTTTT
-	TRBJ2-1	TRBV6-2/TRBV6-3	-	12	CATLDPYNEQFF	TGTGCCACGTTAGACCCTTACAATGAGCAGTTCTTC
many	TRBJ2-2	TRBV6-1	TRBD2	15	CASRRVAGVVGELFF	TGTGCCAGCAGGCGAGTGGCGGGAGTCGTCGGGGAGCTGTTTTTT
-	TRBJ2-7	TRBV29-1	-	16	CSVVKGGSRVSYEQYF	TGCAGCGTCGTTAAGGGGGGTAGTAGAGTATCCTACGAGCAGTACTTC
-	TRBJ2-7	TRBV6-2/TRBV6-3	TRBD1	17	CASSRLGQDPYSYEQYF	TGTGCCAGCAGTCGGCTAGGACAGGACCCTTATTCCTACGAGCAGTACTTC
few	TRBJ2-3	TRBV4-3	-	14	CASSQTRLADTQYF	TGCGCCAGCAGCCAAACCCGCCTAGCGGATACGCAGTATTTT
many	TRBJ2-7	TRBV29-1	-	13	CSVEDGTLYEQYF	TGCAGCGTTGAAGATGGGACCCTCTACGAGCAGTACTTC
-	TRBJ2-5	TRBV12-3/TRBV12-4	-	18	CASSLGSGHGSYQETQYF	TGTGCCAGCAGTTTAGGGAGCGGCCACGGGTCCTACCAAGAGACCCAGTACTTC
many	TRBJ1-1	TRBV5-1	-	12	CASRDMNTEAFF	TGCGCCAGCAGGGACATGAACACTGAAGCTTTCTTT
once	TRBJ2-1	TRBV7-3	TRBD1	14	CASGRDRGLGEQFF	TGTGCCAGCGGCCGGGACAGGGGGCTTGGTGAGCAGTTCTTC
few	TRBJ2-5	TRBV29-1	-	12	CSVAGTKETQYF	TGCAGCGTTGCCGGGACAAAAGAGACCCAGTACTTC
many	TRBJ2-2	TRBV20-1	-	13	CSAREKANGELFF	TGCAGTGCTAGAGAAAAGGCAAACGGGGAGCTGTTTTTT
-	TRBJ2-7	TRBV7-9	-	8	CASPALLF	TGTGCCAGCCCCGCCCTCCTCTTC
-	TRBJ2-7	TRBV27	TRBD1	15	CASSREGTGVYEQYF	TGTGCCAGCTCCCGGGAGGGGACAGGGGTCTACGAGCAGTACTTC
few	TRBJ1-5	TRBV6-1	-	17	CASSDLGLGVGRQPQHF	TGTGCCAGCAGTGATTTGGGGTTGGGGGTTGGCCGTCAGCCCCAGCATTTT
-	TRBJ1-1	TRBV28	-	14	CASSSILGNTEAFF	TGTGCCAGCAGTTCTATACTTGGGAACACTGAAGCTTTCTTT
many	TRBJ2-1	TRBV12-3/TRBV12-4	-	12	CASSLRLNEQFF	TGTGCCAGCAGTTTAAGGTTAAATGAGCAGTTCTTC
-	TRBJ1-1	TRBV6-5	TRBD1	11	CASSSGQGAFF	TGTGCCAGCAGTTCGGGACAGGGAGCTTTCTTT
-	TRBJ2-5	TRBV5-6	-	13	CASSPSISRGQYF	TGTGCCAGCAGCCCTTCTATCTCCCGGGGCCAGTACTTC
many	TRBJ2-2	TRBV7-3	-	15	CASSSSQGYTGELFF	TGTGCCAGCAGCTCCTCTCAGGGATACACCGGGGAGCTGTTTTTT
-	TRBJ2-3	TRBV6-1	-	12	CASSESLDTQYF	TGTGCCAGCAGTGAATCTCTCGATACGCAGTATTTT
-	TRBJ2-1	TRBV27	TRBD2	17	CASSDLPTSGGANEQFF	TGTGCCAGCAGCGACCTACCCACTAGCGGGGGGGCCAATGAGCAGTTCTTC
few	TRBJ1-1	TRBV28	-	14	CASRVIGVNTEAFF	TGTGCCAGCCGTGTAATCGGGGTGAACACTGAAGCTTTCTTT
few	TRBJ2-7	TRBV24-1	-	13	CATRKGPAYEQYF	TGTGCCACCAGAAAAGGGCCGGCCTACGAGCAGTACTTC
few	TRBJ1-1	TRBV11-1	-	14	CASSLGVVSTEAFF	TGTGCCAGCAGCTTAGGGGTCGTGAGTACTGAAGCTTTCTTT
many	TRBJ2-7	TRBV6-5	-	15	CASSSRDWVSYEQYF	TGTGCCAGCAGTTCCCGGGACTGGGTCTCCTACGAGCAGTACTTC
many	TRBJ2-1	TRBV12-3/TRBV12-4	TRBD1	14	CASSSRGTGNEQFF	TGTGCCAGCAGTTCTAGGGGGACAGGCAATGAGCAGTTCTTC
few	TRBJ2-7	TRBV12-3/TRBV12-4	-	13	CASSFIKKGEQYF	TGTGCCAGCAGTTTTATAAAAAAGGGCGAGCAGTACTTC
-	TRBJ2-7	TRBV2	-	14	CASSEGWQTYEQYF	TGTGCCAGCAGTGAAGGTTGGCAGACCTACGAGCAGTACTTC
-	TRBJ2-2	TRBV2	-	16	CARSFGERWNTGELFF	TGTGCCAGAAGTTTCGGGGAAAGGTGGAACACCGGGGAGCTGTTTTTT
once	TRBJ1-4	TRBV2	-	16	CASSEASGRGNEKLFF	TGTGCCAGCAGTGAAGCGTCCGGCCGGGGTAATGAAAAACTGTTTTTT
many	TRBJ1-6	TRBV6-1	-	14	CASTGSSYNSPLHF	TGTGCCAGCACAGGGAGCTCCTATAATTCACCCCTCCACTTT
many	TRBJ2-3	TRBV9	-	12	CASSVGTDTQYF	TGTGCCAGCAGTGTGGGCACAGATACGCAGTATTTT
-	TRBJ1-3	TRBV4-3	-	15	CASSLTFAQGDTIYF	TGCGCCAGCAGCTTAACCTTTGCACAGGGCGACACCATATATTTT
few	TRBJ2-7	TRBV6-5	-	15	CASSYVLGDPYEQYF	TGTGCCAGCAGTTACGTTTTGGGAGACCCCTACGAGCAGTACTTC
few	TRBJ2-3	TRBV24-1	TRBD2	19	CATSDLQGLAESSTDTQYF	TGTGCCACCAGTGATTTGCAGGGACTAGCGGAATCTAGCACAGATACGCAGTATTTT
-	TRBJ2-7	TRBV27	-	12	CASRISPGREYF	TGTGCCAGCAGGATTTCACCGGGTCGCGAGTACTTC
few	TRBJ2-1	TRBV6-6	-	13	CASSYSLGSGQFF	TGTGCCAGCAGTTACTCGCTAGGTTCCGGGCAGTTCTTC
-	TRBJ2-7	TRBV5-1	-	16	CASSLAFQDPTYEQYF	TGCGCCAGCAGCTTGGCGTTCCAGGACCCGACCTACGAGCAGTACTTC
-	TRBJ2-7	TRBV5-1	TRBD2	15	CASSLGEREFSEQYF	TGCGCCAGCAGCTTGGGCGAGCGGGAGTTTAGCGAGCAGTACTTC
few	TRBJ2-1	TRBV12-3/TRBV12-4	TRBD1	12	CASSLGQGIQFF	TGTGCCAGCAGCCTGGGACAGGGGATACAGTTCTTC
-	TRBJ2-3	TRBV9	TRBD2	16	CASSVASGAGEDTQYF	TGTGCCAGCAGCGTAGCTTCGGGAGCGGGAGAAGATACGCAGTATTTT